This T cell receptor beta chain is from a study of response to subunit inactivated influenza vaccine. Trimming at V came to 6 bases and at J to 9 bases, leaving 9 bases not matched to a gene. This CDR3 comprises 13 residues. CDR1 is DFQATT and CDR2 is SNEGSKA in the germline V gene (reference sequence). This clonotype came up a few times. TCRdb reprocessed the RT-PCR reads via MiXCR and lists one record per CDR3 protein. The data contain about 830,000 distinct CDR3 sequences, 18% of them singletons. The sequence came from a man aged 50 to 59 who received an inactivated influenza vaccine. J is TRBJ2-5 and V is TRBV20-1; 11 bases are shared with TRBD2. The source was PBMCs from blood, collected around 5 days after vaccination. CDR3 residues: CSARTSGYKAQYF. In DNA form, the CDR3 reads TGCAGTGCCCGGACTAGCGGGTACAAGGCCCAGTACTTC.